A selection of T cell receptor beta chains follows, all from one sample in a study of early T cells in non-severe SARS-CoV-2 infection. From the 5' RACE reads, TCRdb called clonotypes with MiXCR, one entry per CDR3 protein. The sample has about 26,000 distinct CDR3 sequences; around 4.4% are singletons. Sequencing was performed on whole blood. All receptors derive from an adult who was a healthcare worker with PCR-confirmed SARS-CoV-2 infection or an uninfected control (not recorded which). Both conserved end residues are part of each CDR3. A row's size may be missing; if present it is once, few, many or a size class.

>.|TRBV7-4|TRBJ1-5
CASSPTGGNQPQHF
>.|TRBV29-1|TRBJ2-7
CSVRSSYEQYF
>few|TRBV27|TRBJ1-1
CASSLSGGRNTEAFF
>many|TRBV7-2|TRBJ2-1
CASSLAGVANEQFF
>many|TRBV7-6|TRBJ2-4
CASSSRDRGNIQYF
>many|TRBV30|TRBJ2-7
CAWSVASSYEQYF
>many|TRBV11-2|TRBJ2-6
CASSRDYSGANVLTF
>few|TRBV30|TRBJ1-3
CAWSWGSGNTIYF
>many|TRBV20-1|TRBJ2-1
CSARSTPVGPIYNEQFF
>.|TRBV12-3/TRBV12-4|TRBJ1-2
CASSSGQNYGYTF
>few|TRBV24-1|TRBJ2-2
CATSSGQITGELFF
>.|TRBV6-5|TRBJ1-6
CASSQRGGTNSPLHF
>many|TRBV12-3/TRBV12-4|TRBJ1-1
CASSGGALGTEAFF
>few|TRBV18|TRBJ1-5
CASSPPGNSNQPQHF
>few|TRBV29-1|TRBJ1-2
CSVQQGGDYGYTF
>medium-sized|TRBV28|TRBJ2-2
CASSLTGGASGELFF
>many|TRBV20-1|TRBJ1-1
CSATILYPGHLNTEAFF
>few|TRBV7-8|TRBJ2-2
CASSPTRAGGPGGELFF
>few|TRBV4-2|TRBJ2-1
CASSQDEGEYNEQFF
>many|TRBV10-3|TRBJ1-1
CATSPWVGPVNTEAFF
>many|TRBV28|TRBJ2-7
CASSYGGVYEQYF
>.|TRBV5-1|TRBJ2-7
CASSLGRLTYEQYF
>few|TRBV29-1|TRBJ2-7
CSVGGLAGWNEQYF
>many|TRBV11-2|TRBJ1-4
CASSLEPEKLFF
>few|TRBV5-1|TRBJ2-1
CASSFLAGSSYNEQFF
>many|TRBV12-3/TRBV12-4|TRBJ2-1
CASSSGGSGNEQFF